The 25 T cell receptor beta chains below all came from one sample that was sequenced in a study of CD8 T cells in Susac syndrome. An amount of RNA that ranged from roughly 0.45 to 1 ug was reverse transcribed with random hexamers. TCRdb reprocessed the immunoSEQ multiplex PCR reads with MiXCR, giving one entry per CDR3 protein. In the table there are some 120,000 distinct CDR3 sequences, about 90% of which are singletons. Sequenced input: CD8+ T cells from PBMCs. All receptors derive from a human donor with multiple sclerosis.

This sequence joins TRBV27 and TRBJ2-1, with D tentatively TRBD1 or TRBD2 (5 bases each). This CDR3 comprises 14 residues. Per germline, CDR1 MNHEY and CDR2 SMNVEV (reference sequence). V lost 2 bases to trimming and J lost 4 bases, with 9 bases between them. CDR3: CASSLRDAYNEQFF. In DNA, the CDR3 is TGTGCCAGCAGTTTAAGGGACGCATACAATGAGCAGTTCTTC.

The chain is built from TRBV14 and TRBJ2-1; D might be TRBD1 (5 bases). Trimming stripped 0 bases from V and 7 bases from J, with 13 bases between. From germline, CDR1 is SGHDN and CDR2 FVKESK. The CDR3 contains 15 residues. The DNA of the CDR3 is TGTGCCAGCAGCCAAGAAGTGACAGCCTGGAATGAGCAGTTCTTC. Translation: CASSQEVTAWNEQFF.

The chain has TRBV30 and TRBJ1-1; TRBD1 is a possible D gene (6 bases). The CDR3 loop spans 13 amino acids. V was cut by 1 base and J by 2 bases, with 8 bases left in between. Germline-derived CDR1 and CDR2 are GTSNPN and SVGIG (reference sequence). The CDR3 sequence: CAWSAGVNTEAFF. CDR3 sequence (DNA): TGTGCCTGGAGTGCAGGGGTTAACACTGAAGCTTTCTTT. Looking up the rest from reference TRBV30 and TRBJ1-1 gives the full variable domain: SQTIHQWPATLVQPVGSPLSLECTVEGTSNPNLYWYRQAAGRGLQLLFYSVGIGQISSEVPQNLSASRPQDRQFILSSKKLLLSDSGFYLCAWSAGVNTEAFFGQGTRLTVV.

The V gene is TRBV15, the J gene TRBJ1-5; a possible D gene is TRBD1 (6 bases). V was cut by 0 bases and J by 7 bases, with 13 bases left in between. This CDR3 has 15 amino acids. Germline lookup yields CDR1 LNHNV and CDR2 YYDKDF (reference sequence). The CDR3 region is CATSREQGIGQPQHF. Here the CDR3 DNA reads TGTGCCACCAGCAGAGAGCAGGGGATAGGGCAGCCCCAGCATTTT.

This clonotype was seen only once. The chain recombines TRBV28 with TRBJ2-7; TRBD2 matches at 9 bases. This CDR3 contains 13 residues. With 7 bases clipped from V and 4 bases from J, the junction kept 5 bases outside the gene matches. Germline V lookup: CDR1 MDHEN, CDR2 SYDVKM. The chain's CDR3 is CASTVLAGYEQYF. In DNA, the CDR3 is TGTGCCAGCACAGTTCTAGCGGGATACGAGCAGTACTTC.

This chain joins TRBV4-1 and TRBJ2-2, with D tentatively TRBD1 (5 bases). Germline V gene sequence: CDR1 MGHRA, CDR2 YSYEKL. This CDR3 has 15 residues. Trimming pared 0 bases from V and 4 bases from J, leaving 9 bases between. In DNA form, the CDR3 reads TGCGCCAGCAGCCAAGATGGGGCCGGCACCGGGGAGCTGTTTTTT. This encodes CASSQDGAGTGELFF.

The V and J genes are TRBV6-2 or TRBV6-3 and TRBJ2-7; D might be TRBD2 (6 bases). The V gene lost 5 bases and the J gene lost 3 bases, with 11 bases spanning the gap. The length of the CDR3 is 13 residues. The germline V gene has CDR1 MNHEY and CDR2 SVGEGT. The CDR3 reads CASSPGGYYEQYF. Here the CDR3 DNA reads TGTGCCAGCAGTCCCGGAGGGTACTACGAGCAGTACTTC.

This chain uses TRBV9 with TRBJ1-1, with D perhaps TRBD1 (6 bases). CDR3 length: 16 amino acids. Per the germline V gene, CDR1 is SGDLS and CDR2 is YYNGEE. Trimming took off 3 bases at V and 1 base at J, with 16 bases between the two ends. CDR3 amino acids: CASSADRGGRNTEAFF. In DNA, the CDR3 is TGTGCCAGCAGCGCAGACCGGGGGGGCAGGAACACTGAAGCTTTCTTT.

The J gene is TRBJ2-3, the V gene TRBV19, with no clear D. The V and J ends lost 0 bases and 5 bases respectively, with 3 bases between them. The CDR3 runs 12 residues. The germline gives CDR1 LNHDA, CDR2 SQIVND (reference sequence). The CDR3 sequence is CASSIEGDTQYF. For the CDR3, the DNA is TGTGCCAGTAGTATAGAGGGAGATACGCAGTATTTT. Looking up the rest from reference TRBV19 and TRBJ2-3 gives the full variable domain: DGGITQSPKYLFRKEGQNVTLSCEQNLNHDAMYWYRQDPGQGLRLIYYSQIVNDFQKGDIAEGYSVSREKKESFPLTVTSAQKNPTAFYLCASSIEGDTQYFGPGTRLTVL.

This chain links TRBV3-1 with TRBJ2-1; D ambiguous. Per germline, CDR1 LGHDT and CDR2 YNNKEL (reference sequence). The CDR3 is 13 amino acids. The V end was cut by 0 bases, the J end by 7 bases, with 7 bases between. CDR3 region: CASSQELANEQFF. DNA of the CDR3: TGTGCCAGCAGCCAAGAATTGGCGAATGAGCAGTTCTTC.

This rearrangement joins TRBV28 to TRBJ2-3; weak D call: TRBD2 (6 bases). The CDR3 is made up of 15 amino acids. The ends were cut back, 6 bases at V and 6 bases at J, with 19 bases in the middle. The germline gives CDR1 MDHEN, CDR2 SYDVKM. CDR3 bases: TGTGCCAGCAGCCCCCACGGGACTGGGCTTGATACGCAGTATTTT. As protein: CASSPHGTGLDTQYF.

The rearrangement joins TRBV11-2 to TRBJ2-5; no firm D call. Trimming left V 5 bases short and J 3 bases short, with 16 bases between. This CDR3 is 15 amino acids long. Germline CDR1 is SGHAT and CDR2 is FQNNGV. The CDR3: CASSPGVADEETQYF. CDR3 bases: TGTGCCAGCAGCCCCGGCGTGGCGGATGAAGAGACCCAGTACTTC.

The chain's CDR3 is CAWSVPEQYGMQTFF. The DNA of the CDR3 is TGTGCCTGGAGTGTCCCAGAGCAATATGGGATGCAGACGTTCTTC. The V call is TRBV30, the J call TRBJ2-1; D call uncertain. The CDR3 is 15 residues long. The germline V gene encodes CDR1 GTSNPN and CDR2 SVGIG (reference sequence). V lost 0 bases and J 15 bases, leaving 24 bases between the germline ends.

This clonotype is a singleton in its sample. This sequence joins TRBV2 and TRBJ2-2, with 8 bases aligning to TRBD1. Germline V gives CDR1 SNHLY, CDR2 FYNNEI. Germline trimming cut 5 bases from V and 5 bases from J; bases unmatched to any gene: 7. The CDR3 is 15 amino acids. The CDR3 region has the DNA TGTGCCAGCAGTCGCCGGACAGGGAGGACCGGGGAGCTGTTTTTT. Encoded protein: CASSRRTGRTGELFF.

V gene TRBV9 combines with J gene TRBJ2-1, with 7 nucleotides matching TRBD2. The CDR3 sequence is 14 residues long. The ends lost 2 bases at V and 10 bases at J; junction bases unmatched: 9. Germline CDR1 and CDR2: SGDLS and YYNGEE. The CDR3: CASSVTGGVWEQFF. The CDR3 bases are TGTGCCAGCAGCGTCACGGGAGGAGTGTGGGAGCAGTTCTTC.

This clonotype was picked up one time. The chain carries TRBV28 and TRBJ1-1; D not resolved. This CDR3 is built from 11 residues. Germline V CDR1 and CDR2: MDHEN, SYDVKM. V was shortened by 8 bases and J by 5 bases, with 9 bases between the two germline ends. The CDR3 sequence: CASLIGTEAFF. CDR3 nucleotide sequence: TGTGCCAGCCTGATCGGGACTGAAGCTTTCTTT.

The chain joins TRBV20-1 to TRBJ1-2, with D possibly TRBD1 on 6 matching bases. The CDR3 is 13 amino acids. In germline, CDR1 is DFQATT, CDR2 SNEGSKA (reference sequence). V shed 4 bases and J shed 4 bases, with 13 bases lying between them. The CDR3 region has the DNA TGCAGTGCTATAGGGGGGATCCCCTATGGCTACACCTTC. Its protein is CSAIGGIPYGYTF.

The V and J genes are TRBV19 and TRBJ2-2, with 9 positions matching TRBD2. The CDR3 runs 13 residues. The junction had 5 bases not matched to a gene; V was cut back by 8 bases and J by 7 bases. The germline V gene has CDR1 LNHDA and CDR2 SQIVND (reference sequence). The CDR3 spells CASQTSGDGELFF. The CDR3 region has the DNA TGTGCCAGTCAGACTAGCGGCGACGGGGAGCTGTTTTTT.

The chain couples TRBV5-1 to TRBJ2-7; D gene ambiguous. The V end was cut by 8 bases, the J end by 3 bases, with 18 bases between. Germline loops: CDR1 SGHRS, CDR2 YFSETQ. This CDR3 is 14 amino acids long. The CDR3 DNA follows: TGCGCCAGTTCTCCCACGGTAGCTGACTACGAGCAGTACTTC. This sequence encodes CASSPTVADYEQYF.

The chain recombines TRBV5-6 with TRBJ2-7, with TRBD1 identical over 8 bases. Germline V gene sequence: CDR1 SGHDT, CDR2 YYEEEE. J was trimmed by 1 base and V by 6 bases; bases with no gene match: 9. The CDR3 runs to 15 residues. The CDR3 is CASTETGTGSYEQYF. CDR3 DNA: TGTGCCAGCACTGAAACCGGGACAGGATCCTACGAGCAGTACTTC.

The chain is built from TRBV9 and TRBJ2-1; TRBD1 agrees at 8 bases. CDR1 SGDLS and CDR2 YYNGEE come from the germline V gene. V shed 5 bases and J 8 bases; nucleotides not matched to a gene: 6. The CDR3 contains 13 residues. CDR3 region: CASRDPGGDEQFF. Written as DNA, the CDR3 is TGTGCCAGCAGAGATCCAGGGGGCGATGAGCAGTTCTTC.

This clonotype was detected ten times or more. The rearrangement uses TRBV7-2 and TRBJ1-1; D is undetermined. CDR1 SGHTA and CDR2 FQGNSA come from the germline V gene. This CDR3 has 14 amino acids. Trimming pared 4 bases from V and 3 bases from J, leaving 12 bases between. The CDR3 spells CASSSSAVDTEAFF. The DNA of the CDR3 is TGTGCCAGCAGCTCGTCGGCGGTGGACACTGAAGCTTTCTTT. Filled out from reference TRBV7-2 and TRBJ1-1, the complete variable domain reads GAGVSQSPSNKVTEKGKDVELRCDPISGHTALYWYRQSLGQGLEFLIYFQGNSAPDKSGLPSDRFSAERTGGSVSTLTIQRTQQEDSAVYLCASSSSAVDTEAFFGQGTRLTVV.

The chain recombines TRBV28 with TRBJ2-7; 8 bases fit TRBD1. Germline V gene data show CDR1 as MDHEN and CDR2 as SYDVKM. Trimming took 4 bases from V and 3 from J; bases not matched to a gene: 5. This CDR3 region has 14 residues. For the CDR3, the DNA is TGTGCCAGCAGTTGGGACAGGACGATCTACGAGCAGTACTTC. Its translation: CASSWDRTIYEQYF.

The rearrangement joins TRBV10-3 to TRBJ2-5; maybe TRBD1 (5 bases). Germline CDR1 ENHRY, CDR2 SYGVKD. The CDR3 is 14 residues long. Deletions cut 6 bases from V and 1 base from J, with 12 bases between. CDR3 coding DNA: TGTGCCATCAGCCAACAGGTTATCCAAGAGACCCAGTACTTC. Translated, it gives CAISQQVIQETQYF.

The chain couples TRBV7-9 to TRBJ2-6; D unresolved. CDR1 is SEHNR and CDR2 is FQNEAQ in the germline V gene (reference sequence). Between the trimmed V and J ends, which lost 4 bases and 0 bases, there was a span of 16 bases. This CDR3 spans 18 amino acids. The CDR3 region has the DNA TGTGCCAGCAGCTCCCTTCGGGCTCTCAACTCTGGGGCCAACGTCCTGACTTTC. This encodes CASSSLRALNSGANVLTF.